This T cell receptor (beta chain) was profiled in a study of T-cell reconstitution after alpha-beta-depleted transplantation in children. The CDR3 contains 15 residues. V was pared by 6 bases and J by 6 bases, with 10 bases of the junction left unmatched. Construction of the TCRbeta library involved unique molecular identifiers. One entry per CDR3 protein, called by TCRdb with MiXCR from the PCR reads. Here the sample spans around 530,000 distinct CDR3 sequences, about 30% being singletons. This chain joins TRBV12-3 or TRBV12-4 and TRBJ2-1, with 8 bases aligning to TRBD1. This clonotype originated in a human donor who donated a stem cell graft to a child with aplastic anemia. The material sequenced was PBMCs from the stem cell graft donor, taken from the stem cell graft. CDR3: CASSSGGAGSNEQFF. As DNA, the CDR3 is TGTGCCAGCAGCTCAGGGGGCGCGGGTAGCAATGAGCAGTTCTTC.